The T cell receptor beta chain described here comes from a study of blood T cell repertoires in COVID-19. V lost 2 bases, J lost 0 bases, and 14 bases lay in between. This CDR3 comprises 16 residues. In germline, CDR1 is SGHDT, CDR2 YYEEEE. In the original workflow: Nucleated cell counts were estimated from reference gene primer amplification. Sequenced by immunoSEQ multiplex PCR; TCRdb stores in-frame clones only, minus some. Clone size and V and J calls were adopted from that table, with D and trimming inferred from the DNA. The table records roughly 280,000 clones, roughly 87% of them present only once.

Specimen: peripheral blood. The chain links TRBV5-6 to TRBJ1-1, with TRBD1 as a possible D gene (5 bases). This clonotype originated in a woman in her forties or fifties who had recovered from COVID-19. CDR3 in DNA: TGTGCCAGCAGCTTAGTACGAACAGGATTGAACACTGAAGCTTTCTTT. Amino acid sequence: CASSLVRTGLNTEAFF.